This T cell receptor (beta chain) is from a study of Ad26.COV2.S vaccination and SARS-CoV-2 variants. Treatment described: 15 to 20 received Ad26.COV2.S at low or high dose, single or two shots; 5 received placebo; per-sample allocation not given. Material that was analyzed had been drawn on day 63 after the first vaccine or placebo injection. In Boston, the donor was an adult between 18-55 years of age. Vaccine was an Ad26 vector expressing Wuhan-strain SARS-CoV-2 spike. The V end was cut by 3 bases, the J end by 11 bases, with 21 bases between. This CDR3 has 15 residues. Germline CDR1 and CDR2: LGHDT and YNNKEL (reference sequence). Study-wide results and caveats: Substantial post-vaccination breadth of spike-specific CD8+ and CD4+ T cell responses was reported. Placebo recipients trailed vaccine recipients in spike-specific TCR breadth.

The protocol was immunoSEQ multiplex PCR, while the TCRdb copy is restricted to in-frame clones and leaves out a portion. The table includes a few hundred thousand clones, around 90% detected once. Comments on this clone: The antigen is unknown.

This TCR was sampled from a person between 18 and 59 years old who received the Ad26.COV2.S COVID-19 vaccine or a placebo. Sequencing was performed on peripheral blood, taken in a trial of Ad26.COV2.S vaccine versus placebo. The V gene is TRBV3-1 (or the pseudogene TRBV3-2), the J gene TRBJ2-3, with a weak D call TRBD1 (5 bases). This chain's CDR3 is CASSQGGHTFFGQYF. Written as DNA, the CDR3 is TGTGCCAGCAGCCAGGGTGGACATACCTTCTTTGGGCAGTATTTT.